This is a list of T cell receptor beta chains from one sample in a study of response to subunit inactivated influenza vaccine. TCRdb reprocessed the RT-PCR reads via MiXCR and lists one record per CDR3 protein. The sample includes around 650,000 distinct CDR3 sequences, about a sixth of them seen just once. Sequencing was performed on PBMCs from blood, taken about 12 days after vaccination. The receptors shown here come from a man aged 45-65 years who received an inactivated influenza vaccine. The CDR3 runs from the conserved cysteine through the conserved F or W. Fields, in order: J gene, clone size, V gene, D gene, CDR3 protein, CDR3 DNA. The D gene is left open where the match is weak. Rows may omit the clone size; those that give it use once, few, many or a size class.

J gene: TRBJ2-1
clone size: .
V gene: TRBV20-1
D gene: TRBD2
CDR3 protein: CSASSGNSGKGQFF
CDR3 DNA: TGCAGTGCTAGCTCGGGGAATAGCGGGAAAGGGCAGTTCTTC

J gene: TRBJ2-7
clone size: .
V gene: TRBV20-1
D gene: TRBD2
CDR3 protein: CSALLILAGGYEQYF
CDR3 DNA: TGCAGTGCCCTCCTTATTCTAGCGGGAGGCTACGAGCAGTACTTC

J gene: TRBJ2-5
clone size: .
V gene: TRBV7-9
D gene: .
CDR3 protein: CASSSSISGRTETQYF
CDR3 DNA: TGTGCCAGCAGCTCCAGCATTTCCGGGAGAACGGAGACCCAGTACTTC

J gene: TRBJ2-1
clone size: .
V gene: TRBV29-1
D gene: .
CDR3 protein: CSVELRAGPSYNEQFF
CDR3 DNA: TGCAGCGTTGAATTGCGTGCGGGACCCTCCTACAATGAGCAGTTCTTC

J gene: TRBJ2-7
clone size: .
V gene: TRBV2
D gene: TRBD2
CDR3 protein: CASSAGGGAVYEQYF
CDR3 DNA: TGTGCCAGCAGTGCTGGCGGGGGGGCCGTTTACGAGCAGTACTTC

J gene: TRBJ1-6
clone size: .
V gene: TRBV4-2
D gene: .
CDR3 protein: CASSQDPAEWTPLHF
CDR3 DNA: TGTGCCAGCAGCCAAGATCCGGCAGAGTGGACACCCCTCCACTTT

J gene: TRBJ2-1
clone size: few
V gene: TRBV2
D gene: TRBD2
CDR3 protein: CASSEEAGGPGNEQFF
CDR3 DNA: TGTGCCAGCAGTGAAGAGGCGGGAGGGCCAGGAAATGAGCAGTTCTTC

J gene: TRBJ2-7
clone size: .
V gene: TRBV5-1
D gene: TRBD1
CDR3 protein: CASSSTGIPYEQYF
CDR3 DNA: TGCGCCAGCAGCTCGACAGGGATCCCCTACGAGCAGTACTTC

J gene: TRBJ2-5
clone size: few
V gene: TRBV9
D gene: .
CDR3 protein: CASSPYSGKGETQYF
CDR3 DNA: TGTGCCAGCAGCCCCTACTCCGGGAAGGGAGAGACCCAGTACTTC

J gene: TRBJ2-6
clone size: once
V gene: TRBV11-3
D gene: TRBD1
CDR3 protein: CASSGGTGTGGANVLTF
CDR3 DNA: TGTGCCAGCAGCGGCGGGACAGGGACAGGTGGGGCCAACGTCCTGACTTTC

J gene: TRBJ2-5
clone size: .
V gene: TRBV9
D gene: .
CDR3 protein: CASSVRAGWETQYF
CDR3 DNA: TGTGCCAGCAGCGTAAGGGCAGGATGGGAGACCCAGTACTTC

J gene: TRBJ2-7
clone size: once
V gene: TRBV10-3
D gene: .
CDR3 protein: CAISGGAREQYF
CDR3 DNA: TGTGCCATCAGTGGAGGGGCCAGAGAGCAGTACTTC

J gene: TRBJ1-1
clone size: few
V gene: TRBV7-2
D gene: TRBD1
CDR3 protein: CASSQRQGMNTEAFF
CDR3 DNA: TGTGCCAGCAGCCAGAGACAGGGGATGAACACTGAAGCTTTCTTT

J gene: TRBJ1-2
clone size: .
V gene: TRBV5-5
D gene: .
CDR3 protein: CASSLARQEYGYTF
CDR3 DNA: TGTGCCAGCAGCTTGGCCCGACAGGAATATGGCTACACCTTC

J gene: TRBJ2-7
clone size: many
V gene: TRBV5-1
D gene: TRBD2
CDR3 protein: CASSLRAGLAGVTYEQYF
CDR3 DNA: TGCGCCAGCAGCTTGAGGGCCGGACTAGCGGGAGTTACGTACGAGCAGTACTTC

J gene: TRBJ2-5
clone size: .
V gene: TRBV5-6
D gene: TRBD2
CDR3 protein: CASSLSLAGNQETQYF
CDR3 DNA: TGTGCCAGCAGCTTATCACTAGCGGGGAACCAAGAGACCCAGTACTTC

J gene: TRBJ1-2
clone size: many
V gene: TRBV12-3/TRBV12-4
D gene: .
CDR3 protein: CASSLYGYTF
CDR3 DNA: TGTGCCAGCAGTTTATATGGCTACACCTTC

J gene: TRBJ1-1
clone size: .
V gene: TRBV18
D gene: .
CDR3 protein: CASSPKAMNTEAFF
CDR3 DNA: TGTGCCAGCTCCCCGAAGGCTATGAACACTGAAGCTTTCTTT

J gene: TRBJ2-1
clone size: many
V gene: TRBV29-1
D gene: TRBD2
CDR3 protein: CSVDLTSVVDEQFF
CDR3 DNA: TGCAGCGTTGACCTGACTAGCGTCGTTGATGAGCAGTTCTTC

J gene: TRBJ2-7
clone size: .
V gene: TRBV28
D gene: TRBD1
CDR3 protein: CASSRGWDRGPEQYF
CDR3 DNA: TGTGCCAGCAGCCGGGGGTGGGACAGGGGGCCCGAGCAGTACTTC

J gene: TRBJ2-7
clone size: many
V gene: TRBV7-8
D gene: .
CDR3 protein: CASSWGSGTYEQYF
CDR3 DNA: TGTGCCAGCAGCTGGGGGTCAGGGACCTACGAGCAGTACTTC

J gene: TRBJ2-7
clone size: few
V gene: TRBV28
D gene: .
CDR3 protein: CASSWGRVAYEQYF
CDR3 DNA: TGTGCCAGCAGCTGGGGGAGAGTCGCCTACGAGCAGTACTTC

J gene: TRBJ2-7
clone size: .
V gene: TRBV7-2
D gene: .
CDR3 protein: CASSSMEIGGQYF
CDR3 DNA: TGTGCCAGCAGCTCGATGGAGATTGGTGGGCAGTACTTC

J gene: TRBJ1-5
clone size: .
V gene: TRBV12-3/TRBV12-4
D gene: .
CDR3 protein: CASSPASVGDQPQHF
CDR3 DNA: TGTGCCAGCAGTCCCGCTTCGGTCGGCGATCAGCCCCAGCATTTT

J gene: TRBJ2-3
clone size: .
V gene: TRBV7-2
D gene: TRBD2
CDR3 protein: CASSFQAGRATDTQYF
CDR3 DNA: TGTGCCAGCAGCTTTCAAGCGGGAAGAGCCACAGATACGCAGTATTTT

J gene: TRBJ2-3
clone size: few
V gene: TRBV10-2
D gene: .
CDR3 protein: CASSESTRSSTDTQYF
CDR3 DNA: TGCGCCAGCAGTGAGTCGACCCGATCTAGCACAGATACGCAGTATTTT

J gene: TRBJ2-3
clone size: few
V gene: TRBV19
D gene: .
CDR3 protein: CASSILSLSSTDTQYF
CDR3 DNA: TGTGCCAGTAGTATTCTCAGCCTCTCTAGCACAGATACGCAGTATTTT

J gene: TRBJ2-3
clone size: .
V gene: TRBV6-1
D gene: .
CDR3 protein: CASSEVGSTDTQYF
CDR3 DNA: TGTGCCAGCAGTGAAGTCGGTAGCACAGATACGCAGTATTTT

J gene: TRBJ1-4
clone size: .
V gene: TRBV20-1
D gene: .
CDR3 protein: CSARDAAGVEKLFF
CDR3 DNA: TGCAGTGCTAGAGATGCGGCAGGGGTTGAAAAACTGTTTTTT

J gene: TRBJ2-2
clone size: many
V gene: TRBV5-1
D gene: .
CDR3 protein: CASSLPRGNGELFF
CDR3 DNA: TGCGCCAGCAGCCTCCCAAGGGGGAACGGGGAGCTGTTTTTT

J gene: TRBJ2-6
clone size: few
V gene: TRBV5-4
D gene: .
CDR3 protein: CASREGTSSGANVLTF
CDR3 DNA: TGTGCCAGCAGGGAGGGAACCTCCTCTGGGGCCAACGTCCTGACTTTC

J gene: TRBJ2-5
clone size: .
V gene: TRBV7-6
D gene: .
CDR3 protein: CASSLGKRETQYF
CDR3 DNA: TGTGCCAGCAGCTTAGGGAAAAGGGAGACCCAGTACTTC

J gene: TRBJ2-1
clone size: .
V gene: TRBV14
D gene: .
CDR3 protein: CASSQDWAAGLQFF
CDR3 DNA: TGTGCCAGCAGCCAAGATTGGGCAGCGGGTTTGCAGTTCTTC

J gene: TRBJ2-7
clone size: few
V gene: TRBV6-1
D gene: .
CDR3 protein: CASSDLSGKYEQYF
CDR3 DNA: TGTGCCAGCAGTGATTTGTCAGGGAAGTACGAGCAGTACTTC

J gene: TRBJ2-7
clone size: few
V gene: TRBV30
D gene: TRBD1
CDR3 protein: CAWTGTGIYEQYF
CDR3 DNA: TGTGCCTGGACCGGGACAGGAATCTACGAGCAGTACTTC

J gene: TRBJ1-3
clone size: few
V gene: TRBV11-2
D gene: .
CDR3 protein: CASTWAGYPGNTIYF
CDR3 DNA: TGTGCCAGTACATGGGCAGGGTATCCTGGAAACACCATATATTTT

J gene: TRBJ2-3
clone size: few
V gene: TRBV29-1
D gene: .
CDR3 protein: CSADREGTDTQYF
CDR3 DNA: TGCAGCGCCGACAGGGAGGGTACAGATACGCAGTATTTT

J gene: TRBJ2-1
clone size: .
V gene: TRBV7-2
D gene: TRBD2
CDR3 protein: CASSLDLGGPFF
CDR3 DNA: TGTGCCAGCAGCTTAGACCTGGGAGGGCCCTTCTTC

J gene: TRBJ1-5
clone size: few
V gene: TRBV4-2
D gene: .
CDR3 protein: CASSQELGQPQHF
CDR3 DNA: TGTGCCAGCAGCCAAGAATTGGGGCAGCCCCAGCATTTT

J gene: TRBJ2-7
clone size: few
V gene: TRBV6-1
D gene: TRBD2
CDR3 protein: CAISEAAGLASTYEQYF
CDR3 DNA: TGTGCCATCAGTGAAGCGGCTGGACTAGCGAGTACCTACGAGCAGTACTTC

J gene: TRBJ2-5
clone size: .
V gene: TRBV29-1
D gene: .
CDR3 protein: CSSVGVQETQYF
CDR3 DNA: TGCAGCTCGGTGGGGGTTCAAGAGACCCAGTACTTC

J gene: TRBJ2-7
clone size: .
V gene: TRBV12-3/TRBV12-4
D gene: .
CDR3 protein: CASKAGMGSYEQYF
CDR3 DNA: TGTGCCAGCAAAGCAGGGATGGGGTCCTACGAGCAGTACTTC